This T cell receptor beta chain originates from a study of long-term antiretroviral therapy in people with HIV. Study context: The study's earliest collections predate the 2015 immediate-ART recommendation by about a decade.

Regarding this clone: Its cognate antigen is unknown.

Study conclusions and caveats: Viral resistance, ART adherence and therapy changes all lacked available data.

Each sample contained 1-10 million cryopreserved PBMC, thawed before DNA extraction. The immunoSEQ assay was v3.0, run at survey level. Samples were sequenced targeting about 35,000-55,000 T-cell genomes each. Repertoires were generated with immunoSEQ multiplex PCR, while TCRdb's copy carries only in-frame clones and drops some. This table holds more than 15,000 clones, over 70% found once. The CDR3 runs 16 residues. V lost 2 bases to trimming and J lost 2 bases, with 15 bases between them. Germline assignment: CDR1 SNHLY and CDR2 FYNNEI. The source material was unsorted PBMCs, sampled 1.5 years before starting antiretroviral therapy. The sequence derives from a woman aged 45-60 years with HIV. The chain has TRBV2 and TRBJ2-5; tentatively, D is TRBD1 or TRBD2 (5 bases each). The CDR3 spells CASSERDGTEQETQYF. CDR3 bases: TGTGCCAGCAGTGAAAGGGATGGGACGGAACAAGAGACCCAGTACTTC. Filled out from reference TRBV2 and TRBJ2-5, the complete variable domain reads EPEVTQTPSHQVTQMGQEVILRCVPISNHLYFYWYRQILGQKVEFLVSFYNNEISEKSEIFDDQFSVERPDGSNFTLKIRSTKLEDSAMYFCASSERDGTEQETQYFGPGTRLLVL.